This TCR beta chain was profiled in a study of blood T cell repertoires in COVID-19. Study details: COVID-19 samples, acute and convalescent, were from the United States, Italy and Spain.

In the original processing: Amplifying reference gene primers gave estimates of nucleated cell counts. Assay: immunoSEQ multiplex PCR; the TCRdb copy retains only in-frame clones and omits some. V, J and clone size are taken as reported in that table, and D and trimming were inferred from the DNA itself. Of hundreds of thousands of clones in the sample, roughly 79% were seen once. While infection was still active, Seattle patients were enrolled and then followed longitudinally. This CDR3 has 16 residues. Per germline, CDR1 SEHNR and CDR2 FQNEAQ (reference sequence). The ends lost 4 bases at V and 4 bases at J; junction bases unmatched: 12.

Sequencing was performed on peripheral blood. The receptor's source is a woman of 80 years or more with COVID-19, enrolled during active disease. This rearrangement joins TRBV7-9 to TRBJ2-5; 7 nucleotides line up with TRBD2. CDR3 DNA: TGTGCCAGCAGCTCCCAGACTAGCCCGACTTTAGAGACCCAGTACTTC. Residues: CASSSQTSPTLETQYF. Supplemented by reference TRBV7-9 and TRBJ2-5, the full variable domain reads DTGVSQNPRHKITKRGQNVTFRCDPISEHNRLYWYRQTLGQGPEFLTYFQNEAQLEKSRLLSDRFSAERPKGSFSTLEIQRTEQGDSAMYLCASSSQTSPTLETQYFGPGTRLLVL.